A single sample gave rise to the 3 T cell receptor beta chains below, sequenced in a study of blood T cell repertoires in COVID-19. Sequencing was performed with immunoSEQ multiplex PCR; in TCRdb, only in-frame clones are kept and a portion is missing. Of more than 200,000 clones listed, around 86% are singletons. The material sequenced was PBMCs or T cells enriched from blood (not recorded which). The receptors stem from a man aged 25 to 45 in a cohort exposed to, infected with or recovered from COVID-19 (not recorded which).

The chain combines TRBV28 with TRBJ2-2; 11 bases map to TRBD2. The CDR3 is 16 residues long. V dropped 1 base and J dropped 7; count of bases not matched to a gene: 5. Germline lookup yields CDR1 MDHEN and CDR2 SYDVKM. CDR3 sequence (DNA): TGTGCCAGCAGTTTATTACTAGCGGGAGCCCTCGGGGAGCTGTTTTTT. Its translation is CASSLLLAGALGELFF.

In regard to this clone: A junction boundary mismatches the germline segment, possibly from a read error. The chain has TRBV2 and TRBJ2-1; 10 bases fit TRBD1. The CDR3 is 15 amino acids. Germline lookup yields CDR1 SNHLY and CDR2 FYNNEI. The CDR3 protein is CANSKGTGDFDEQFF. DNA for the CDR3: TGTGCCAACAGTAAGGGGACAGGGGATTTTGATGAGCAGTTCTTC.

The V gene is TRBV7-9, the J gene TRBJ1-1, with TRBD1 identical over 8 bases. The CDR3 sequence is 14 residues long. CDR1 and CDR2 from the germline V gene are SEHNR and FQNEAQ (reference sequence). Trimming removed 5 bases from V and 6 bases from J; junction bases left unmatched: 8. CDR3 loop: CASSPPDRGSEAFF. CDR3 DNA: TGTGCCAGCAGCCCGCCCGACAGGGGTTCTGAAGCTTTCTTT.